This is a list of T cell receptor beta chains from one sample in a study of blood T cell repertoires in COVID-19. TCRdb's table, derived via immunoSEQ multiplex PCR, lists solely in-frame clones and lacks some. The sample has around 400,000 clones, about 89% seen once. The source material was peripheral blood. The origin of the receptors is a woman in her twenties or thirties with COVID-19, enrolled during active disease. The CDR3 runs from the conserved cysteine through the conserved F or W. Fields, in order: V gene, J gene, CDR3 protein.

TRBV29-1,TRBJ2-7,CSVDLGTRKQYF
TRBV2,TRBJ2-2,CASMSRAAGELFF
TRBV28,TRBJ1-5,CASSLGGQRHQPQHF
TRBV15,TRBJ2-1,CATGNFQRDNEQFF
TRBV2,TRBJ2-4,CASSAQGPGNIQYF
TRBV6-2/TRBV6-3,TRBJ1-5,CASSYSVRGFNQPQHF
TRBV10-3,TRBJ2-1,CAISEAPGQGVREQFF
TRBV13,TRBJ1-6,CASSSIGTVNSPLHF
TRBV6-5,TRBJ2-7,CASSNRGTYEQYF
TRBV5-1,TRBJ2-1,CATTGTGARNEQFF
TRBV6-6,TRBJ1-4,CASRTRGVRGEKLFF
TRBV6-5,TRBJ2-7,CATLGPGQVRYEQYF
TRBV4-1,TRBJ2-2,CASSQEGGAITGELFF
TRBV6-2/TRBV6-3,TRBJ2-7,CASSPGGPDEQYF
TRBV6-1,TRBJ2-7,CASSDRTRPYEQYF
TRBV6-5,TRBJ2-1,CASSYSTGLSYNEQFF
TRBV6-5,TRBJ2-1,CASSYPGGGMFF
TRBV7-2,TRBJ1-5,CASSLTGNQPQHF
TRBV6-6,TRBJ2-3,CASSTGQFFTDTQYF
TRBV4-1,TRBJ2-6,CASSRTERDRFFGANVLTF
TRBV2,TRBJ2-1,CASGTGLYNEQFF
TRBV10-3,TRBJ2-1,CASRDYTYNEQFF
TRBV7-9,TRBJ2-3,CASSLPGTPDTQYF
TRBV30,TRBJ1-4,CAWSKREKLFF
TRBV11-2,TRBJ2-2,CASSLGASGTGELFF
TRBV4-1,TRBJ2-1,CASSLPAEGNEQFF
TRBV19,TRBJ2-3,CASRDLGTEDTQYF
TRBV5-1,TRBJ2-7,CASSLGQGVLYEQYF
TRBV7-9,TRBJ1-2,CASSLVGGSSGYTF
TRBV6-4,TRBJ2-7,CASSHREGYEQYF
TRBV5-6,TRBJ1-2,CASSLGQVLSGYTF
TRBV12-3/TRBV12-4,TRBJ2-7,CASSLAYRAEQYF
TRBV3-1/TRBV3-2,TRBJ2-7,CASSLSTPLNYEQYF
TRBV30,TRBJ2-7,CAWKPSGTRGEQYF
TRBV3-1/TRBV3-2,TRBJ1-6,CASSPPRGHSPLHF